Shown below are 21 T cell receptor beta chains from a single sample sequenced in a study of blood T cell repertoires in COVID-19. Using immunoSEQ multiplex PCR, the repertoire was profiled, and TCRdb retains in-frame clones only, with some absent. The sample yields hundreds of thousands of clones, 75% to 90% seen once. Sequenced sample: peripheral blood. These TCRs come from a man aged 40-49 years with acute or convalescent COVID-19.

On this clone: This CDR3 is also generated by other DNA sequences in the sample. The V call is TRBV12-3 or TRBV12-4, the J call TRBJ1-2; no reliable D call. The ends were cut back, 2 bases at V and 4 bases at J, with 5 bases in the middle. The CDR3 length is 12 residues. CDR3 in amino acids: CASSLTGYGYTF. The CDR3 nucleotides are TGTGCCAGCAGTTTAACGGGCTATGGCTACACCTTC.

This rearrangement joins TRBV2 to TRBJ2-1; D is unclear. V lost 0 bases and J 8 bases, leaving 8 bases between the germline ends. Germline-derived CDR1 and CDR2 are SNHLY and FYNNEI. The CDR3 totals 13 residues. CDR3 bases: TGTGCCAGCAGTGAAGCGCTTCGGGATGAGCAGTTCTTC. This translates into CASSEALRDEQFF.

The chain uses TRBV19 and TRBJ1-1; perhaps TRBD1 as D (6 bases). Trimming shortened V by 3 bases and J by 0 bases, and 14 bases separated the two germline ends. This CDR3 is built from 16 residues. Looked up from germline, CDR1 is LNHDA and CDR2 is SQIVND (reference sequence). The CDR3 protein is CASSIPSGTMNTEAFF. CDR3 bases: TGTGCCAGTAGTATTCCTTCCGGGACAATGAACACTGAAGCTTTCTTT.

This clone appeared a single time. Other nucleotide sequences in the sample specify the same CDR3. This chain's CDR3 is CASSIYLNTEAFF. The CDR3 nucleotides are TGTGCCAGTAGTATCTATCTGAACACTGAAGCTTTCTTT. J is TRBJ1-1 and V is TRBV19, with unresolved D. CDR3 length: 13 residues. From germline, CDR1 is LNHDA and CDR2 SQIVND (reference sequence). Trimming pared 3 bases from V and 0 bases from J, leaving 5 bases between.

The CDR3 loop reads CASRLRGGANEQFF. For the CDR3, the DNA is TGTGCCAGTAGGCTTCGCGGCGGGGCCAATGAGCAGTTCTTC. The V call is TRBV19, the J call TRBJ2-1; tentatively, D is TRBD2 (6 bases). V lost 6 bases to trimming and J lost 6 bases, with 15 bases between them. CDR1 is LNHDA and CDR2 is SQIVND in the germline V gene (reference sequence). This CDR3 has 14 amino acids. The complete variable domain, with remaining parts taken from reference TRBV19 and TRBJ2-1, reads DGGITQSPKYLFRKEGQNVTLSCEQNLNHDAMYWYRQDPGQGLRLIYYSQIVNDFQKGDIAEGYSVSREKKESFPLTVTSAQKNPTAFYLCASRLRGGANEQFFGPGTRLTVL.

This clone showed up just a few times. For the CDR3, the DNA is TGTGCCAGCACCCTAGGGGGCGGCGCCTACGAGCAGTACTTC. This encodes CASTLGGGAYEQYF. The J gene is TRBJ2-7, the V gene TRBV7-9; 7 positions agree with TRBD1. The V segment lost 7 bases and the J segment 2 bases; nucleotides outside the gene matches: 8. Germline V lookup: CDR1 SEHNR, CDR2 FQNEAQ (reference sequence). The CDR3 sequence is 14 residues long.

The V and J genes are TRBV6-5 and TRBJ2-3, with D tentatively TRBD2 (5 bases). CDR1 and CDR2 from the germline V gene are MNHEY and SVGAGI. The CDR3 is 14 residues long. V lost 7 bases and J 1 base, leaving 12 bases between the germline ends. The CDR3 here is CASKVGEGTDTQYF. The CDR3 nucleotides are TGTGCCAGCAAGGTGGGAGAGGGCACAGATACGCAGTATTTT.

The chain employs TRBV19 and TRBJ1-1; D is possibly TRBD1 (6 bases). Germline CDR1 reads LNHDA; CDR2 reads SQIVND (reference sequence). V gave up 6 bases and J gave up 4 bases, with 12 bases separating them. This CDR3 region has 13 residues. This CDR3 reads CASRLQGFTEAFF. DNA for the CDR3: TGTGCCAGTAGATTACAGGGTTTCACTGAAGCTTTCTTT.

This clone was observed once. For the CDR3, the DNA is TGTGCCAGCAGAAACAACGACAAGAACTATGGCTACACCTTC. Its translation: CASRNNDKNYGYTF. V is TRBV5-5 and J is TRBJ1-2, with no clear D. The V gene lost 5 bases and the J gene lost 2 bases, with 13 bases spanning the gap. Germline values: CDR1 SGHKS, CDR2 YYEKEE (reference sequence). The CDR3 extends over 14 amino acids. Full variable domain (outside the CDR3, taken from reference TRBV5-5 and TRBJ1-2): DAGVTQSPTHLIKTRGQQVTLRCSPISGHKSVSWYQQVLGQGPQFIFQYYEKEERGRGNFPDRFSARQFPNYSSELNVNALLLGDSALYLCASRNNDKNYGYTFGSGTRLTVV.

V is TRBV30 and J is TRBJ2-1; maybe TRBD2 (5 bases). The CDR3 runs 15 residues. Germline CDR1 and CDR2: GTSNPN and SVGIG (reference sequence). The V gene lost 4 bases and the J gene lost 1 base, with 14 bases spanning the gap. The CDR3 reads CAWTGFRTSYNEQFF. CDR3 nucleotide sequence: TGTGCCTGGACGGGTTTTAGGACTTCCTACAATGAGCAGTTCTTC.

The chain couples TRBV5-1 to TRBJ1-3; 7 bases line up with TRBD1. The V gene end was trimmed by 4 bases and the J gene end by 0 bases; junction bases not matched to a gene: 10. The germline gives CDR1 SGHRS, CDR2 YFSETQ. The CDR3 runs 17 residues. CDR3 protein: CASSPGGTASSGNTIYF. The CDR3, as DNA: TGCGCCAGCAGCCCGGGAGGGACAGCCAGCTCTGGAAACACCATATATTTT.

This clone was seen a handful of times. The rearrangement joins TRBV30 to TRBJ1-1; D ambiguous. V lost 3 bases and J lost 6, with 14 bases in between. This CDR3 spans 13 amino acids. CDR1 GTSNPN and CDR2 SVGIG come from the germline V gene (reference sequence). CDR3 sequence reads: CAWRGTRVAEAFF. Written as DNA, the CDR3 is TGTGCCTGGAGAGGAACGCGGGTGGCTGAAGCTTTCTTT.

The chain joins TRBV7-9 to TRBJ1-4; no firm D call. The length of the CDR3 is 14 residues. Germline V gene lookup returns CDR1 SEHNR and CDR2 FQNEAQ (reference sequence). The V and J ends lost 4 bases and 6 bases respectively, with 12 bases between them. The CDR3 DNA is TGTGCCAGCAGCTCGCAAGAAACAGATGAAAAACTGTTTTTT. Its protein is CASSSQETDEKLFF.

The rearrangement uses TRBV21-1 and TRBJ2-3; TRBD2, the D gene given by the table, was not confirmed from the DNA. TRBV21-1 has pseudogene status. This CDR3 has 16 amino acids. The chain's CDR3 is CASSKALWRCTDTQYF. The CDR3 DNA reads as TGTGCCAGCAGCAAAGCGCTTTGGCGGTGCACAGATACGCAGTATTTT.

The V gene is TRBV5-1, the J gene TRBJ2-5; TRBD1 matches at 7 bases. Trimming at V came to 8 bases and at J to 0 bases, leaving 10 bases not matched to a gene. Germline assignment: CDR1 SGHRS and CDR2 YFSETQ. The CDR3 has 15 residues. CDR3 sequence reads: CASTRGDRDQETQYF. The CDR3 region has the DNA TGCGCCAGTACCCGGGGAGACAGGGACCAAGAGACCCAGTACTTC.

This chain connects TRBV19 to TRBJ1-2; D remains unclear. Trimming took 4 bases from V and 5 from J, leaving 8 bases between them. Germline V gene sequence: CDR1 LNHDA, CDR2 SQIVND (reference sequence). The CDR3 extends over 12 amino acids. As DNA, the CDR3 is TGTGCCAGTAGTACCCCGCGGTATGGCTACACCTTC. This encodes CASSTPRYGYTF.

This clone came up once. This chain uses TRBV19 with TRBJ2-4; TRBD2 is a possible D gene (6 bases). Trimming shortened V by 0 bases and J by 0 bases, and 6 bases separated the two germline ends. This CDR3 contains 15 residues. The germline CDR1 and CDR2 sequences are LNHDA and SQIVND (reference sequence). The CDR3 region is CASSIDGGAKNIQYF. The CDR3 DNA reads TGTGCCAGTAGTATAGACGGGGGAGCCAAAAACATTCAGTACTTC.

This clone has only a few counts. The CDR3 DNA follows: TGTGCCAGCAGCTTTACCACAGGGGTTCCCAATGAAAAACTGTTTTTT. It is translated as CASSFTTGVPNEKLFF. The chain employs TRBV3-1 (or the pseudogene TRBV3-2) and TRBJ1-4; 7 nucleotides align to TRBD1. CDR3 length equals 16 residues. J lost 5 bases, V lost 5 bases, and 11 bases had no gene match. Germline CDR1 is LGHDT and CDR2 is YNNKEL (reference sequence).

The chain combines TRBV6-2 or TRBV6-3 with TRBJ2-5, with 11 positions matching TRBD2. The CDR3 has 20 residues. The germline V gene has CDR1 MNHEY and CDR2 SVGEGT. V shed 5 bases and J 1 base; nucleotides not matched to a gene: 18. CDR3 amino acids: CASSPPSGLAEMGLQETQYF. DNA of the CDR3: TGTGCCAGCAGTCCCCCATCGGGACTAGCGGAGATGGGACTCCAAGAGACCCAGTACTTC.

The chain has TRBV5-5 and TRBJ2-1; 13 positions match TRBD2. CDR3 size: 18 residues. Germline lookup yields CDR1 SGHKS and CDR2 YYEKEE (reference sequence). Losses at the gene ends were 3 bases for V and 2 bases for J; bases not matched to a gene: 8. This CDR3 is CASSYRTSGSKAYNEQFF. The DNA for the CDR3 is TGTGCCAGCAGCTATAGGACTAGCGGGAGCAAGGCCTACAATGAGCAGTTCTTC.

CDR3 sequence: CATSRRGASSDLHFYGYTF. CDR3 bases: TGTGCCACCTCCCGCCGGGGTGCATCCTCGGACCTTCACTTCTATGGCTACACCTTC. This rearrangement joins TRBV27 to TRBJ1-2; D unclear. The CDR3 runs 19 residues. Trimming took off 10 bases at V and 4 bases at J, with 34 bases between the two ends. The germline V gene has CDR1 MNHEY and CDR2 SMNVEV (reference sequence).